A selection of T cell receptor beta chains follows, all from one sample in a study of low-dose radiotherapy and immunotherapy resistance in tumors. TCRdb reprocessed the reads via MiXCR and lists one record per CDR3 protein. The sample consists of around 80,000 distinct CDR3 sequences, about 17% of them appearing once. This specimen consisted of PBMCs, obtained after low-dose radiotherapy plus immunotherapy. Every receptor here comes from a male donor with prostate cancer. CDR3s include the opening cysteine and the closing phenylalanine or tryptophan. Fields, in order: clone size, D gene, J gene, CDR3 length, V gene, CDR3 protein, CDR3 DNA. D genes are given only for firm matches. Rows give clone size only sometimes, using once, few, many, or a class for an expanded clone.

clone_size: medium-sized; d_call: TRBD2; j_call: TRBJ2-7; cdr3_length: 15; v_call: TRBV2; cdr3_aa: CASSDMTSGGYEQYF; cdr3_nt: TGTGCCAGCAGTGACATGACTAGCGGAGGCTACGAGCAGTACTTC
clone_size: many; d_call: TRBD2; j_call: TRBJ2-2; cdr3_length: 15; v_call: TRBV24-1; cdr3_aa: CATSRAGEVTGELFF; cdr3_nt: TGTGCCACCAGTCGAGCGGGAGAGGTCACCGGGGAGCTGTTTTTT
clone_size: .; d_call: .; j_call: TRBJ2-5; cdr3_length: 19; v_call: TRBV2; cdr3_aa: CASSIYLCSVDRGRETQYF; cdr3_nt: .
clone_size: .; d_call: TRBD2; j_call: TRBJ2-5; cdr3_length: 14; v_call: TRBV5-4; cdr3_aa: CASSFPGGEETQYF; cdr3_nt: TGTGCCAGCAGCTTCCCTGGGGGGGAAGAGACCCAGTACTTC
clone_size: many; d_call: .; j_call: TRBJ2-1; cdr3_length: 11; v_call: TRBV7-9; cdr3_aa: CASSPGPEQFF; cdr3_nt: TGTGCCAGCAGCCCCGGACCGGAGCAGTTCTTC
clone_size: many; d_call: TRBD1; j_call: TRBJ1-6; cdr3_length: 15; v_call: TRBV5-1; cdr3_aa: CASSGRTGEDSPLHF; cdr3_nt: TGCGCCAGCAGCGGCCGTACAGGGGAGGATTCACCCCTCCACTTT
clone_size: many; d_call: .; j_call: TRBJ2-1; cdr3_length: 16; v_call: TRBV5-1; cdr3_aa: CASSLGTSSSYNEQFF; cdr3_nt: TGCGCCAGCAGCTTGGGTACGTCGAGCTCCTACAATGAGCAGTTCTTC
clone_size: many; d_call: .; j_call: TRBJ2-7; cdr3_length: 14; v_call: TRBV6-2/TRBV6-3; cdr3_aa: CASSYPSLNYEQYF; cdr3_nt: TGTGCCAGCAGTTACCCCTCACTTAACTACGAGCAGTACTTC
clone_size: many; d_call: TRBD2; j_call: TRBJ2-1; cdr3_length: 15; v_call: TRBV6-5; cdr3_aa: CASSPGVAGRNEQFF; cdr3_nt: TGTGCCAGCAGCCCAGGAGTAGCGGGAAGGAATGAGCAGTTCTTC
clone_size: many; d_call: TRBD1; j_call: TRBJ2-2; cdr3_length: 14; v_call: TRBV19; cdr3_aa: CASSIRGPTGELFF; cdr3_nt: TGTGCCAGTAGTATCAGGGGGCCCACCGGGGAGCTGTTTTTT
clone_size: many; d_call: .; j_call: TRBJ1-2; cdr3_length: 15; v_call: TRBV6-2/TRBV6-3; cdr3_aa: CASSQAGPDGYGYTF; cdr3_nt: TGTGCCAGCAGTCAAGCGGGGCCTGACGGCTATGGCTACACCTTC
clone_size: many; d_call: .; j_call: TRBJ2-7; cdr3_length: 14; v_call: TRBV19; cdr3_aa: CASSATSTTYEQYF; cdr3_nt: TGTGCCAGTAGTGCGACTAGTACGACCTACGAGCAGTACTTC
clone_size: many; d_call: TRBD2; j_call: TRBJ2-7; cdr3_length: 16; v_call: TRBV7-2; cdr3_aa: CASSESSGRAWDEQYF; cdr3_nt: TGTGCCAGCAGCGAATCTAGCGGGAGGGCCTGGGACGAGCAGTACTTC
clone_size: many; d_call: .; j_call: TRBJ2-1; cdr3_length: 15; v_call: TRBV9; cdr3_aa: CASSLASASYNEQFF; cdr3_nt: TGTGCCAGCAGCTTAGCGTCGGCCTCCTACAATGAGCAGTTCTTC
clone_size: many; d_call: .; j_call: TRBJ1-1; cdr3_length: 17; v_call: TRBV5-5; cdr3_aa: CASSSLPRRSLNTEAFF; cdr3_nt: TGTGCCAGCAGCTCCTTACCCCGACGGTCCCTGAACACTGAAGCTTTCTTT
clone_size: many; d_call: .; j_call: TRBJ2-1; cdr3_length: 13; v_call: TRBV28; cdr3_aa: CASRQTPTMMQFF; cdr3_nt: TGTGCCAGCCGACAAACCCCAACAATGATGCAGTTCTTC
clone_size: many; d_call: .; j_call: TRBJ2-7; cdr3_length: 13; v_call: TRBV7-2; cdr3_aa: CASSLLADYEQYF; cdr3_nt: TGTGCCAGCAGCTTACTCGCGGACTACGAGCAGTACTTC
clone_size: many; d_call: .; j_call: TRBJ2-1; cdr3_length: 14; v_call: TRBV5-6; cdr3_aa: CASSPLPIYNEQFF; cdr3_nt: TGTGCCAGCAGCCCTCTCCCTATCTACAATGAGCAGTTCTTC
clone_size: many; d_call: TRBD2; j_call: TRBJ2-1; cdr3_length: 17; v_call: TRBV6-5; cdr3_aa: CASREDSGTRTYNEQFF; cdr3_nt: TGTGCCAGCAGAGAAGATTCCGGGACTAGGACCTACAATGAGCAGTTCTTC
clone_size: many; d_call: TRBD2; j_call: TRBJ2-5; cdr3_length: 19; v_call: TRBV20-1; cdr3_aa: CSARVVASGRAKIQETQYF; cdr3_nt: TGCAGTGCTAGAGTGGTAGCTAGCGGGAGGGCCAAGATTCAAGAGACCCAGTACTTC
clone_size: many; d_call: .; j_call: TRBJ2-7; cdr3_length: 12; v_call: TRBV6-6; cdr3_aa: CASSTGSEEQYF; cdr3_nt: TGTGCCAGCAGTACGGGGTCAGAGGAGCAGTACTTC
clone_size: many; d_call: TRBD1; j_call: TRBJ2-7; cdr3_length: 13; v_call: TRBV29-1; cdr3_aa: CSVVGVGGGEQYF; cdr3_nt: TGCAGCGTTGTAGGGGTAGGGGGCGGGGAGCAGTACTTC
clone_size: few; d_call: .; j_call: TRBJ2-2; cdr3_length: 15; v_call: TRBV5-5; cdr3_aa: CASSRQGTTGELFFF; cdr3_nt: .
clone_size: many; d_call: .; j_call: TRBJ2-1; cdr3_length: 14; v_call: TRBV28; cdr3_aa: CASSFGGKDNEQFF; cdr3_nt: TGTGCCAGCAGTTTCGGCGGGAAGGACAATGAGCAGTTCTTC
clone_size: many; d_call: TRBD2; j_call: TRBJ2-1; cdr3_length: 16; v_call: TRBV7-2; cdr3_aa: CASSWSGTSGYNEQFF; cdr3_nt: TGTGCCAGCAGCTGGTCCGGGACTAGCGGCTACAATGAGCAGTTCTTC
clone_size: many; d_call: .; j_call: TRBJ2-7; cdr3_length: 15; v_call: TRBV26; cdr3_aa: CASSSTSPSSYEQYF; cdr3_nt: TGTGCCAGCAGTTCGACTAGTCCTAGCTCCTACGAGCAGTACTTC
clone_size: many; d_call: TRBD1; j_call: TRBJ2-5; cdr3_length: 15; v_call: TRBV5-4; cdr3_aa: CASSRGQGRQETQYF; cdr3_nt: TGTGCCAGCAGCAGAGGACAGGGGAGACAAGAGACCCAGTACTTC
clone_size: many; d_call: .; j_call: TRBJ2-5; cdr3_length: 13; v_call: TRBV5-1; cdr3_aa: CASSLKVRETQYF; cdr3_nt: TGCGCCAGCAGCTTGAAAGTTCGGGAGACCCAGTACTTC
clone_size: many; d_call: .; j_call: TRBJ1-5; cdr3_length: 12; v_call: TRBV23-1; cdr3_aa: CAKRGSNQPQHF; cdr3_nt: TGCGCAAAAAGGGGTAGCAATCAGCCCCAGCATTTT
clone_size: many; d_call: .; j_call: TRBJ1-1; cdr3_length: 13; v_call: TRBV29-1; cdr3_aa: CSVGHSLDTEAFF; cdr3_nt: TGCAGCGTTGGTCACAGCCTGGACACTGAAGCTTTCTTT
clone_size: many; d_call: .; j_call: TRBJ1-3; cdr3_length: 14; v_call: TRBV28; cdr3_aa: CASSFMGSGNTIYF; cdr3_nt: TGTGCCAGCAGTTTCATGGGCTCTGGAAACACCATATATTTT
clone_size: many; d_call: TRBD2; j_call: TRBJ2-5; cdr3_length: 13; v_call: TRBV7-2; cdr3_aa: CASSYGGGETQYF; cdr3_nt: TGTGCCAGCAGCTACGGGGGAGGGGAGACCCAGTACTTC
clone_size: many; d_call: TRBD1; j_call: TRBJ2-7; cdr3_length: 12; v_call: TRBV2; cdr3_aa: CASYDRGYEQYF; cdr3_nt: TGTGCCAGCTACGACAGGGGTTACGAGCAGTACTTC
clone_size: many; d_call: .; j_call: TRBJ1-1; cdr3_length: 13; v_call: TRBV28; cdr3_aa: CASGTMAASEAFF; cdr3_nt: TGTGCCAGCGGGACCATGGCAGCCTCGGAAGCTTTCTTT
clone_size: many; d_call: .; j_call: TRBJ2-2; cdr3_length: 12; v_call: TRBV30; cdr3_aa: CAWSVYRVELFF; cdr3_nt: TGTGCCTGGAGTGTGTACAGGGTGGAGCTGTTTTTT
clone_size: .; d_call: .; j_call: TRBJ2-7; cdr3_length: 12; v_call: TRBV7-9; cdr3_aa: CASSPDTYEQYF; cdr3_nt: TGTGCCAGCAGCCCCGACACCTACGAGCAGTACTTC
clone_size: .; d_call: .; j_call: TRBJ1-2; cdr3_length: 13; v_call: TRBV7-2; cdr3_aa: CASSLKMTYGYTF; cdr3_nt: TGTGCCAGCAGCCTGAAGATGACCTATGGCTACACCTTC
clone_size: many; d_call: TRBD1; j_call: TRBJ2-7; cdr3_length: 13; v_call: TRBV19; cdr3_aa: CASSRTGNYEQYF; cdr3_nt: TGTGCCAGTAGTCGGACAGGGAACTACGAGCAGTACTTC
clone_size: .; d_call: TRBD2; j_call: TRBJ2-1; cdr3_length: 13; v_call: TRBV6-1; cdr3_aa: CASMAGGGNEQFF; cdr3_nt: TGTGCCAGCATGGCGGGAGGGGGTAATGAGCAGTTCTTC
clone_size: many; d_call: TRBD2; j_call: TRBJ2-7; cdr3_length: 14; v_call: TRBV6-5; cdr3_aa: CASSRPGGGMRQYF; cdr3_nt: TGTGCCAGCAGTCGACCGGGAGGAGGGATGCGGCAGTACTTC
clone_size: few; d_call: .; j_call: TRBJ2-2; cdr3_length: 14; v_call: TRBV5-1; cdr3_aa: CASSWGSNTGELFF; cdr3_nt: TGCGCCAGCAGCTGGGGCAGCAACACCGGGGAGCTGTTTTTT
clone_size: few; d_call: .; j_call: TRBJ1-1; cdr3_length: 13; v_call: TRBV2; cdr3_aa: CASSATLGTEAFF; cdr3_nt: TGTGCCAGCAGTGCAACCTTGGGCACTGAAGCTTTCTTT
clone_size: .; d_call: .; j_call: TRBJ2-7; cdr3_length: 13; v_call: TRBV6-5; cdr3_aa: CASYPRGSYEQYF; cdr3_nt: TGTGCCAGCTATCCCCGGGGGTCCTACGAGCAGTACTTC
clone_size: many; d_call: .; j_call: TRBJ2-7; cdr3_length: 14; v_call: TRBV9; cdr3_aa: CASSGETNPYEQYF; cdr3_nt: TGTGCCAGCAGCGGGGAGACAAATCCCTACGAGCAGTACTTC
clone_size: many; d_call: .; j_call: TRBJ2-7; cdr3_length: 13; v_call: TRBV7-8; cdr3_aa: CASSRDSQGEQYF; cdr3_nt: TGTGCCAGCAGCCGCGACAGCCAGGGCGAGCAGTACTTC
clone_size: few; d_call: .; j_call: TRBJ1-1; cdr3_length: 13; v_call: TRBV5-6; cdr3_aa: CASSFMGGTEAFF; cdr3_nt: TGTGCCAGCAGCTTTATGGGGGGCACTGAAGCTTTCTTT
clone_size: many; d_call: TRBD1; j_call: TRBJ2-7; cdr3_length: 13; v_call: TRBV4-2; cdr3_aa: CASSRDRSYEQYF; cdr3_nt: TGTGCCAGCAGCCGGGACAGGTCCTACGAGCAGTACTTC
clone_size: many; d_call: .; j_call: TRBJ2-1; cdr3_length: 15; v_call: TRBV7-2; cdr3_aa: CASSLGPGTGNEQFF; cdr3_nt: TGTGCCAGCAGCTTGGGACCTGGCACCGGCAATGAGCAGTTCTTC
clone_size: many; d_call: .; j_call: TRBJ1-5; cdr3_length: 15; v_call: TRBV27; cdr3_aa: CASSLGGLGNQPQHF; cdr3_nt: TGTGCCAGCAGTTTAGGAGGGTTGGGCAATCAGCCCCAGCATTTT
clone_size: many; d_call: .; j_call: TRBJ1-3; cdr3_length: 15; v_call: TRBV7-3; cdr3_aa: CASSTQGGSGNTIYF; cdr3_nt: TGTGCCAGCAGCACGCAGGGAGGCTCTGGAAACACCATATATTTT
clone_size: many; d_call: .; j_call: TRBJ2-2; cdr3_length: 14; v_call: TRBV29-1; cdr3_aa: CSVVRQANTGELFF; cdr3_nt: TGCAGCGTTGTCAGGCAGGCGAACACCGGGGAGCTGTTTTTT
clone_size: .; d_call: .; j_call: TRBJ1-4; cdr3_length: 16; v_call: TRBV7-9; cdr3_aa: CASSSPGSGSAEKLFF; cdr3_nt: TGTGCCAGCAGCTCCCCCGGGTCAGGGTCTGCGGAAAAACTGTTTTTT
clone_size: many; d_call: .; j_call: TRBJ2-1; cdr3_length: 13; v_call: TRBV11-2; cdr3_aa: CASSLVTARSKFF; cdr3_nt: TGTGCCAGCAGCTTAGTGACGGCGAGGAGCAAGTTCTTC
clone_size: medium-sized; d_call: .; j_call: TRBJ2-7; cdr3_length: 11; v_call: TRBV28; cdr3_aa: CASTTTYEQYF; cdr3_nt: TGTGCCAGCACCACGACCTACGAGCAGTACTTC
clone_size: many; d_call: .; j_call: TRBJ2-5; cdr3_length: 14; v_call: TRBV7-2; cdr3_aa: CASSSRAGEETQYF; cdr3_nt: TGTGCCAGCAGCTCCAGGGCTGGGGAAGAGACCCAGTACTTC
clone_size: many; d_call: .; j_call: TRBJ2-3; cdr3_length: 12; v_call: TRBV7-3; cdr3_aa: CASSSPGDTQYF; cdr3_nt: TGTGCCAGCAGCTCCCCGGGGGATACGCAGTATTTT
clone_size: many; d_call: .; j_call: TRBJ1-1; cdr3_length: 14; v_call: TRBV4-3; cdr3_aa: CASSQDGENTEAFF; cdr3_nt: TGCGCCAGCAGCCAAGATGGGGAGAACACTGAAGCTTTCTTT
clone_size: many; d_call: TRBD2; j_call: TRBJ2-3; cdr3_length: 15; v_call: TRBV28; cdr3_aa: CASRSTSGGTDTQYF; cdr3_nt: TGTGCCAGCAGATCAACTAGCGGGGGAACAGATACGCAGTATTTT
clone_size: .; d_call: TRBD1; j_call: TRBJ1-4; cdr3_length: 14; v_call: TRBV7-6; cdr3_aa: CASSFQGANEKLFF; cdr3_nt: TGTGCCAGCAGCTTTCAGGGGGCGAATGAAAAACTGTTTTTT